This paragraph covers one TCR beta chain sequence. This clonotype appeared many times. The antigen this receptor binds is unknown. Base qualities were left out, and no much larger clone turns up one base away. Library preparation was by 5' RACE. Sequenced on an Illumina HiSeq 2000. A universal primer binding site was introduced by template switching, and a unique molecular identifier was present in the final cDNA, enabling accurate counting of TCR cDNA molecules. Specific primers in the conserved constant-segment region were used to synthesize first-strand cDNA for the TCR alpha and beta chains. To control for contamination, every cDNA library carried two barcodes: a SMART-Mk sample barcode plus Illumina barcodes. TruSeq adapter sequences, together with Illumina sample barcodes, were added in two successive PCR steps. Sequencing of the TCR alpha and beta cDNA libraries was done on the Illumina HiSeq platform using custom primers. Per the authors' processing: MiGEC processed the raw reads to extract unique molecular identifiers, while MiXCR was used to determine the CDR3 positions. Recombination models were inferred per individual with the repgenHMM and IGoR tools using an EM algorithm. The tcR package in R was used for shared clonotype analysis, with sharing normalized by the product of cloneset sizes. Out-of-frame nonproductive sequences were analyzed to study raw recombination free of thymic and clonal selection effects. TCRdb took the public reads, trimmed them with fastp at Q25, ran MiXCR for clone calling and kept in-frame beta chains. Rows with a matching CDR3 protein are joined into one entry that keeps the most common DNA and genes. TCRdb's processing, not the study's, gives the V and J calls here. A total of 230,000 or so distinct CDR3 sequences appear in this sample, 6.5% to 9.5% of them only once. 3% of the sample is taken by the ten largest.

Every donor in the study was a healthy Caucasian. The twin cohort consisted of three pairs of female monozygotic twins, all aged roughly 18 to 29 years. Positive isolation kits from Invitrogen were used to isolate the CD4+ and CD8+ T cell populations. The sample is drawn from a study of identical twins (TCRdb year 2016). Background on the whole study: To test whether fetal clonotypes persist, the study used deep sequencing on TCR alpha and beta repertoires from monozygotic twins, unrelated adults of various ages, and cord blood. To rule out contamination, replicate twin experiments were performed at different times with different library preparation protocols. Study-level results and caveats: Fewer insertions were carried by abundant cord blood beta clonotypes; a weaker similar trend was observed in young adult naive repertoires, while no such trend was observed in memory repertoires. Compared with coincidental sharing between unrelated individuals, out-of-frame TCR alpha sequences shared between twins showed an excess of sequences with low generation probability. Because the same donors could not be followed over many years, the conclusions depended on cross-sectional statistical analysis. In monozygotic twins, recombination models systematically underestimated out-of-frame TCR alpha sharing, but the models matched the sharing seen between unrelated individuals. The excess sharing between twins in beta out-of-frame sequences was weaker because fewer shared sequences reduced the signal-to-noise ratio. Zero-insertion analyses could be partly confounded by invariant T cells such as MAIT and iNKT, though diverse VJ usage argued against such confounding for most clonotypes.

As encoded in the germline V gene (reference sequence), CDR1 is SGHAT while CDR2 is FQDESV. The CDR3 covers 20 residues, taking in both the cysteine and the phenylalanine. Just the 60-base CDR3 DNA is kept, in frame starting at base 1. V is trimmed back by 3 bases and J by 5 bases, and the junction contains 17 bases that no gene match accounts for. These same records also appear under a second study, on yellow fever vaccine responses in identical twins. The other study reports the following: According to the authors, in identical twins the way T cells responded to vaccination appeared partly convergent and partly personalized. The study precisely tracked vaccine-responding T cell clones in identical twins.

The sequence is built from TRBV11-1 and TRBJ2-3; 13 middle bases align to TRBD2. This clonotype was sampled from a woman between 18 and 29 years old in good health. The specimen sequenced was CD8+ T cells sorted from blood. The nucleotide sequence is TGTGCCAGCAGCTTTCTTTTTGGACTAGCGGGAGAAGGGATAGTAGATACGCAGTATTTT. Translated, this is CASSFLFGLAGEGIVDTQYF.